This entry describes one T cell receptor beta chain. Its antigen is still unknown. This CDR3 comprises 17 residues. J lost 0 bases, V lost 4 bases, and 11 bases had no gene match. CDR1 is MDHEN, CDR2 SYDVKM, per germline. Brentuximab vedotin exposure varied among the patients, all of whom had relapsed after autologous stem cell transplantation. Best responses fell into complete response, partial response or progressive disease. Clones were read by immunoSEQ multiplex PCR, and TCRdb kept only the in-frame ones, dropping some. The sample includes fewer than 100,000 clones, about nine tenths seen only once; the top ten take less than 3.5%. These data originate in a study of PD-1 blockade in classical Hodgkin lymphoma. Background on the study: Patients were given intravenous nivolumab, 3 mg/kg, every 2 weeks.

Findings of the study overall: Reports described newly diagnosed patients as having lower baseline TCR diversity than healthy donors.

The genes are TRBV28 and TRBJ1-1, with 7 bases that match TRBD1. The receptor's source is a human donor with classical Hodgkin lymphoma. Sequenced material: peripheral blood mononuclear cells (PBMCs), taken at baseline. The CDR3 sequence: CASSSPDRDYMNTEAFF. CDR3 DNA sequence: TGTGCCAGCAGTTCCCCTGACAGGGATTATATGAACACTGAAGCTTTCTTT.